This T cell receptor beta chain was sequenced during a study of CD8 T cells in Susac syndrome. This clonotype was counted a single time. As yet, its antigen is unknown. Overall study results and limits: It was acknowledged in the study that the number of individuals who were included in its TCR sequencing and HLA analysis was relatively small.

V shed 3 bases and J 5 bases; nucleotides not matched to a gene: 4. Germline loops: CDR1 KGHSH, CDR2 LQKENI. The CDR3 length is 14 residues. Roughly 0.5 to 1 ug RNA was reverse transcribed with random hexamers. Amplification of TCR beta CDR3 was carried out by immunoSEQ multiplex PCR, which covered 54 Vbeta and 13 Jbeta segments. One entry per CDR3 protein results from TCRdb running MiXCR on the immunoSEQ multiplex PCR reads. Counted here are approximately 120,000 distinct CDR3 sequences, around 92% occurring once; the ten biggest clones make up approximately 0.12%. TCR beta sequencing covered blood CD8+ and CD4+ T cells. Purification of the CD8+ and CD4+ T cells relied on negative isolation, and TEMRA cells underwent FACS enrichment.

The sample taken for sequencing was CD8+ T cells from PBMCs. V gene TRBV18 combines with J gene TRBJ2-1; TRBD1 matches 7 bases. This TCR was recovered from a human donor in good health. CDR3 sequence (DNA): TGTGCCAGCTCACCGGGACAGAGGAACAATGAGCAGTTCTTC. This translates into CASSPGQRNNEQFF.